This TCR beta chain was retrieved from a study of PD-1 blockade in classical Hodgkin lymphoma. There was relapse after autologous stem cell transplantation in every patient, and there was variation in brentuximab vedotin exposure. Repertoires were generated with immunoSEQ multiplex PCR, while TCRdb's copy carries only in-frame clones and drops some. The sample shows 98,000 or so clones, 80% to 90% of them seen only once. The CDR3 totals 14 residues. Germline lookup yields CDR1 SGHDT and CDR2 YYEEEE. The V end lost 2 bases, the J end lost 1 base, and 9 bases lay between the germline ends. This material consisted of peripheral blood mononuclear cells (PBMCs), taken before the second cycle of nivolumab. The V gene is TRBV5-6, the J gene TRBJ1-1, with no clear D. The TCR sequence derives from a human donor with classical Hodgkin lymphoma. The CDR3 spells CASSLPYTNTEAFF. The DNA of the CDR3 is TGTGCCAGCAGCTTACCCTACACGAACACTGAAGCTTTCTTT.